Listed below are T cell receptor beta chains from one sample, sequenced in a study of T cell changes during pregnancy in multiple sclerosis. Generated by immunoSEQ multiplex PCR, the TCRdb table keeps only in-frame clones and is missing some. The top ten clones hold 10% to 15% of a sample with roughly 40,000 clones, 80% to 95% of them seen once. The sample here was CD8+ T cells from peripheral blood mononuclear cells, taken in the first trimester of pregnancy. All receptors derive from a female donor with multiple sclerosis, enrolled in a pregnancy study. CDR3s include the opening cysteine and the closing phenylalanine or tryptophan. D genes are given only for firm matches. Size tells how often a clone was seen (once, few, many) or the class of an expanded clone, and some rows leave it out.

length	V	D	J	size	CDR3	DNA
15	TRBV19	TRBD2	TRBJ2-7	NA	CASSIMSGGIYEQYF	TGTGCCAGTAGTATAATGAGCGGGGGGATCTACGAGCAGTACTTC
19	TRBV27	TRBD1	TRBJ2-6	NA	CASSSRQGVLIAGANVLTF	TGTGCCAGCAGTTCCCGACAGGGGGTTCTTATAGCTGGGGCCAACGTCCTGACTTTC
13	TRBV30	TRBD1	TRBJ2-7	NA	CAWSWDSSYEQYF	TGTGCCTGGAGTTGGGACAGCTCCTACGAGCAGTACTTC
15	TRBV5-6	NA	TRBJ2-3	NA	CASSSISRGTDTQYF	TGTGCCAGCAGTTCTATTTCCAGGGGCACAGATACGCAGTATTTT
17	TRBV15	TRBD1	TRBJ1-2	NA	CATSREQGVTGAEGYTF	TGTGCCACCAGCAGAGAGCAGGGCGTAACAGGGGCCGAGGGCTACACCTTC
13	TRBV4-1	NA	TRBJ1-1	NA	CASSQVFGTEAFF	TGCGCCAGCAGCCAAGTTTTCGGGACTGAAGCTTTCTTT
17	TRBV6-1	NA	TRBJ2-2	NA	CASSELVTIGEAGELFF	TGTGCCAGCAGTGAACTTGTAACCATTGGAGAGGCCGGGGAGCTGTTTTTT
16	TRBV28	TRBD2	TRBJ2-7	NA	CASSFGGMVYSYEQYF	TGTGCCAGCAGTTTCGGGGGGATGGTCTACTCCTACGAGCAGTACTTC
11	TRBV6-1	NA	TRBJ2-2	NA	CASTRTGELFF	TGTGCCAGCACCCGTACCGGGGAGCTGTTTTTT
16	TRBV9	TRBD1	TRBJ1-2	NA	CASSGRSGTANYGYTF	TGTGCCAGCAGCGGCCGCTCCGGGACAGCTAACTATGGCTACACCTTC
13	TRBV19	NA	TRBJ1-2	NA	CASRKAGIYGYTF	TGTGCCAGTCGGAAGGCCGGGATCTATGGCTACACCTTC
15	TRBV18	NA	TRBJ2-7	NA	CASSLLEAGSYEQYF	TGTGCCAGCTCCCTGCTCGAGGCCGGCTCCTACGAGCAGTACTTC
13	TRBV6-5	NA	TRBJ2-1	NA	CASSYSAYNEQFF	TGTGCCAGCAGTTATTCTGCCTACAATGAGCAGTTCTTC
14	TRBV9	NA	TRBJ1-2	NA	CASSVEQGSGGYTF	TGTGCCAGCAGCGTAGAACAGGGATCTGGTGGCTACACCTTC
13	TRBV6-6	NA	TRBJ1-1	NA	CASSYHTGSEAFF	TGTGCCAGCAGTTACCACACAGGCTCTGAAGCTTTCTTT
15	TRBV6-1	TRBD2	TRBJ2-1	few	CASTILAGAYNEQFF	TGTGCCAGCACCATACTAGCGGGGGCTTACAATGAGCAGTTCTTC
12	TRBV19	NA	TRBJ1-4	NA	CASSIGLEKLFF	TGTGCCAGTAGTATAGGTCTTGAAAAACTGTTTTTT
14	TRBV15	TRBD2	TRBJ2-1	NA	CATSRVGGYNEQFF	TGTGCCACCAGCAGAGTCGGGGGGTACAATGAGCAGTTCTTC
12	TRBV29-1	TRBD1	TRBJ1-1	NA	CSVETGDTEAFF	TGCAGCGTCGAGACAGGGGACACTGAAGCTTTCTTT
15	TRBV9	TRBD2	TRBJ2-7	NA	CASSVSGTTGDEQYF	TGTGCCAGCAGCGTATCCGGGACTACTGGGGACGAGCAGTACTTC
19	TRBV11-2	TRBD2	TRBJ2-3	NA	CASSLGGLAGGLSTDTQYF	TGTGCCAGCAGCTTAGGGGGCCTAGCGGGGGGCCTAAGCACAGATACGCAGTATTTT
17	TRBV7-8	NA	TRBJ2-6	NA	CASSLLERSGGANVLTF	TGTGCCAGCAGCTTATTGGAGCGTTCGGGGGGGGCCAACGTCCTGACTTTC
12	TRBV5-4	NA	TRBJ1-1	NA	CASSLVAGKAFF	TGTGCCAGCAGCTTGGTCGCGGGTAAGGCTTTCTTT
15	TRBV19	TRBD2	TRBJ2-1	NA	CASSTLAVHYNEQFF	TGTGCCAGTAGTACCCTAGCGGTACACTACAATGAGCAGTTCTTC
15	TRBV19	NA	TRBJ2-5	once	CASSPPTGDQETQYF	TGTGCCAGTAGTCCACCTACCGGGGACCAAGAGACCCAGTACTTC
12	TRBV30	NA	TRBJ1-1	NA	CARTEGNTEAFF	TGTGCCCGGACGGAGGGGAACACTGAAGCTTTCTTT
15	TRBV6-1	TRBD1	TRBJ1-6	NA	CASSEMTGSNSPLHF	TGTGCCAGCAGTGAGATGACAGGGTCAAATTCACCCCTCCACTTT
15	TRBV4-1	NA	TRBJ2-7	NA	CASSLTTPDPYEQYF	TGCGCCAGCAGCCTAACGACACCGGATCCCTACGAGCAGTACTTC
15	TRBV9	TRBD2	TRBJ2-1	NA	CASSLGGVGYNEQFF	TGTGCCAGCAGCCTCGGGGGGGTGGGTTACAATGAGCAGTTCTTC
12	TRBV19	NA	TRBJ1-2	once	CASIGTYYGYTF	TGTGCCAGTATTGGGACATACTATGGCTACACCTTC
15	TRBV7-9	NA	TRBJ1-2	NA	CASSLGPGNLYGYTF	TGTGCCAGCAGCCTTGGACCGGGGAACCTATATGGCTACACCTTC
13	TRBV7-6	NA	TRBJ2-5	NA	CASSFNPGETQYF	TGTGCCAGCAGCTTTAATCCAGGAGAGACCCAGTACTTC
16	TRBV7-6	NA	TRBJ2-7	NA	CASSLGIRGEVYEQYF	TGTGCCAGCAGCTTAGGGATTAGGGGTGAAGTCTACGAGCAGTACTTC
12	TRBV2	NA	TRBJ2-5	NA	CASRDTEETQYF	TGTGCCAGCAGGGACACCGAAGAGACCCAGTACTTC
14	TRBV27	NA	TRBJ1-1	NA	CASSSGLSGTEAFF	TGTGCCAGCAGTTCGGGTCTTTCGGGAACTGAAGCTTTCTTT
14	TRBV27	NA	TRBJ1-4	NA	CASGVGVNNEKLFF	TGTGCCAGCGGCGTAGGGGTGAATAATGAAAAACTGTTTTTT
16	TRBV9	TRBD2	TRBJ2-1	NA	CASSVQPGLAGNEQFF	TGTGCCAGCAGCGTCCAACCGGGACTAGCGGGCAATGAGCAGTTCTTC
15	TRBV7-3	TRBD1	TRBJ2-1	medium-sized	CASSLTGGYYNEQFF	TGTGCCAGCAGCTTGACAGGGGGGTACTACAATGAGCAGTTCTTC
14	TRBV7-9	NA	TRBJ1-1	NA	CASSGTGTWTEAFF	TGTGCCAGCAGTGGAACGGGGACTTGGACTGAAGCTTTCTTT
16	TRBV7-8	TRBD2	TRBJ2-5	once	CASSFTLAGVVGTQYF	TGTGCCAGCAGCTTCACACTAGCGGGGGTTGTAGGGACCCAGTACTTC
15	TRBV6-1	TRBD2	TRBJ2-5	NA	CASSEMRGGQETQYF	TGTGCCAGCAGTGAGATGCGGGGAGGGCAAGAGACCCAGTACTTC
15	TRBV7-6	TRBD2	TRBJ2-1	NA	CASSWEGSSYNEQFF	TGTGCCAGCAGCTGGGAGGGAAGCTCCTACAATGAGCAGTTCTTC
19	TRBV27	NA	TRBJ2-1	few	CASSSGGRLTGDEYNEQFF	TGTGCCAGCAGTTCTGGCGGCCGTTTAACAGGCGACGAGTACAATGAGCAGTTCTTC
17	TRBV14	NA	TRBJ1-1	NA	CASSFLTGLRMNTEAFF	TGTGCCAGCAGCTTCCTCACAGGGCTGCGGATGAACACTGAAGCTTTCTTT
14	TRBV27	TRBD1	TRBJ2-7	NA	CASSPGQGVWEQYF	TGTGCCAGCAGTCCGGGACAGGGGGTATGGGAGCAGTACTTC
14	TRBV9	TRBD1	TRBJ2-7	NA	CASSLGTGYYEQYF	TGTGCCAGCAGCTTAGGGACAGGGTACTACGAGCAGTACTTC
16	TRBV2	NA	TRBJ2-3	NA	CASSTRPGETTDTQYF	TGTGCCAGCAGCACAAGGCCGGGGGAGACCACAGATACGCAGTATTTT
15	TRBV27	NA	TRBJ2-1	NA	CASSMTGFSYNEQFF	TGTGCCAGCAGTATGACAGGTTTCTCCTACAATGAGCAGTTCTTC
16	TRBV5-5	NA	TRBJ1-4	NA	CASSLVGGRAEEKLFF	TGTGCCAGCAGCTTGGTTGGGGGCAGGGCGGAGGAAAAACTGTTTTTT
15	TRBV9	TRBD2	TRBJ2-7	NA	CASSVGSGDIYEQYF	TGTGCCAGCAGCGTAGGGAGCGGGGATATCTACGAGCAGTACTTC